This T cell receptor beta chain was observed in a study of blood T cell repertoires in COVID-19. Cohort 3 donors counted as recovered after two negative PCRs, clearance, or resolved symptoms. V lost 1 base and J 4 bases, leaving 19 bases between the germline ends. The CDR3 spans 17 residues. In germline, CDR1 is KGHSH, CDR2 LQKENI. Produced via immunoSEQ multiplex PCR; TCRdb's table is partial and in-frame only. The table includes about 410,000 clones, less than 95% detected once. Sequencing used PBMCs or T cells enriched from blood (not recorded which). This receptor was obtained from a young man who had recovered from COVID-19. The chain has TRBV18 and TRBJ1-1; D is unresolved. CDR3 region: CASSPRSDPQSGTEAFF. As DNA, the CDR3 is TGTGCCAGCTCACCACGATCAGACCCGCAGTCGGGCACTGAAGCTTTCTTT.